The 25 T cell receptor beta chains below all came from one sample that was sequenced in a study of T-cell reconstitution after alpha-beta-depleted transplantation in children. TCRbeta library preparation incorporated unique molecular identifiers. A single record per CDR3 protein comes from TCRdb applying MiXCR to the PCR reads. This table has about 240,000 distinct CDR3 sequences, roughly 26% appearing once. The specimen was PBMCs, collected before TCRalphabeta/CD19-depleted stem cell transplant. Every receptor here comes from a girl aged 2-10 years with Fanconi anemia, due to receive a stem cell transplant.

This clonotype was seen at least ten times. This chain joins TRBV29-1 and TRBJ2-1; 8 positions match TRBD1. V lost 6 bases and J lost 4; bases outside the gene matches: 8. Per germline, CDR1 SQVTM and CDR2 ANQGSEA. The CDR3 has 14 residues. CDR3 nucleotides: TGCAGCGTGACTGGACAGGGACGGTACAATGAGCAGTTCTTC. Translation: CSVTGQGRYNEQFF.

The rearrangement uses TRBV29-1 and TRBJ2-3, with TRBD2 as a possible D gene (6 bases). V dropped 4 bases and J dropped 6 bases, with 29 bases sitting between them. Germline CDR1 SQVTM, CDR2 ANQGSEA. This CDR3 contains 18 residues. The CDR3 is CSVAAFGSWQGGSDTQYF. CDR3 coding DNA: TGCAGCGTTGCCGCTTTCGGGAGTTGGCAGGGTGGGTCGGATACGCAGTATTTT.

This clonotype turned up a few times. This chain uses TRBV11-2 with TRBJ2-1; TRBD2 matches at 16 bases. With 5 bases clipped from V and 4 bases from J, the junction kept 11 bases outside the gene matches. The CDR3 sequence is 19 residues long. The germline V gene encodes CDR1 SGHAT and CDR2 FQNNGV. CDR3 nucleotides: TGTGCCAGCAGCCCGCTGACACCGGGACTAGCGGGGGGGTACAATGAGCAGTTCTTC. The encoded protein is CASSPLTPGLAGGYNEQFF.

This chain's CDR3 is CSARAPRDSTFSGSEQYF. The CDR3 region has the DNA TGCAGTGCTAGGGCCCCCCGGGACAGCACGTTCTCGGGTTCCGAGCAGTACTTC. The genes are TRBV20-1 and TRBJ2-7; TRBD1 matches 7 bases. The CDR3 is 18 amino acids. The V segment lost 3 bases and the J segment 6 bases; nucleotides outside the gene matches: 23. Per the germline V gene, CDR1 is DFQATT and CDR2 is SNEGSKA (reference sequence).

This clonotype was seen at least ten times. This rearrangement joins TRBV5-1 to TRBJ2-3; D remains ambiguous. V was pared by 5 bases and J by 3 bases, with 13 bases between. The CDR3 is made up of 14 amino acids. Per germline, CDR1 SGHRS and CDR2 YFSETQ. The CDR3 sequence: CASSVTSVTDTQYF. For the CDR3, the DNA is TGCGCCAGCAGTGTAACGTCTGTAACAGATACGCAGTATTTT.

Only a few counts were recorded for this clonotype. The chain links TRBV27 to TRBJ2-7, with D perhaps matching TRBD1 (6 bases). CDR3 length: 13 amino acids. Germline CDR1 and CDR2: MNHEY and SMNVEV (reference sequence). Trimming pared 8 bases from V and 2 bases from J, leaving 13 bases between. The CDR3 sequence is CASGRGQTYEQYF. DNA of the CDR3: TGTGCCAGCGGGCGAGGACAGACCTACGAGCAGTACTTC.

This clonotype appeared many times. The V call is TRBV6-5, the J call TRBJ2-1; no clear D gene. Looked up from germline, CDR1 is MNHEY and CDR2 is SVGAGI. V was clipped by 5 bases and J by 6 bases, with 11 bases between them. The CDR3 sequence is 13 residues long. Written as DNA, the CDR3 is TGTGCCAGCAGTCAGACATCCCTCAATGAGCAGTTCTTC. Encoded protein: CASSQTSLNEQFF.

The CDR3 protein is CSAPWTRYQETQYF. The CDR3 bases are TGCAGTGCTCCTTGGACCAGGTACCAAGAGACCCAGTACTTC. V gene TRBV20-1 combines with J gene TRBJ2-5; no clear D gene. Germline V gene sequence: CDR1 DFQATT, CDR2 SNEGSKA (reference sequence). V dropped 5 bases and J dropped 0 bases, with 13 bases sitting between them. The CDR3 loop spans 14 amino acids.

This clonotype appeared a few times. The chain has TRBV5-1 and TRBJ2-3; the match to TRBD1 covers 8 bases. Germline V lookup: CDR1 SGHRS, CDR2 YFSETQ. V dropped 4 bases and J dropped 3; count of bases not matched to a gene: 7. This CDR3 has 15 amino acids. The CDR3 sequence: CASSSPGGETDTQYF. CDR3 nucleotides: TGCGCCAGCAGCAGCCCAGGGGGCGAAACAGATACGCAGTATTTT.

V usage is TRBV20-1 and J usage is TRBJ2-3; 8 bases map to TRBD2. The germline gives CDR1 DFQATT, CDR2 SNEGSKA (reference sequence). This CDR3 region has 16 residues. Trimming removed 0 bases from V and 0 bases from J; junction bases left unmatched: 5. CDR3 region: CSARDSGTLSTDTQYF. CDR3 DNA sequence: TGCAGTGCTAGAGATAGCGGGACCCTTAGCACAGATACGCAGTATTTT.

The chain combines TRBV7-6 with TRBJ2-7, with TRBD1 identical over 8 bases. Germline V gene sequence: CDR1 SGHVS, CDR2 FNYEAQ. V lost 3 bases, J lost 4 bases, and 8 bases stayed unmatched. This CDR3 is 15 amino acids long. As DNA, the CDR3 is TGTGCCAGCAGCTTGGGGGCAGGGGGCCAATACGAGCAGTACTTC. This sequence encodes CASSLGAGGQYEQYF. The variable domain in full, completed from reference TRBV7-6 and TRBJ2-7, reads GAGVSQSPRYKVTKRGQDVALRCDPISGHVSLYWYRQALGQGPEFLTYFNYEAQQDKSGLPNDRFSAERPEGSISTLTIQRTEQRDSAMYRCASSLGAGGQYEQYFGPGTRLTVT.

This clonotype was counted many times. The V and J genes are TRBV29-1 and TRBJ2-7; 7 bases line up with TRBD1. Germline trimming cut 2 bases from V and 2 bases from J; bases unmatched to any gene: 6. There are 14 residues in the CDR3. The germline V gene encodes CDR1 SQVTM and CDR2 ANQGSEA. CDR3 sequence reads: CSVERRDRPYEQYF. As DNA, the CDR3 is TGCAGCGTTGAACGCCGGGACAGACCCTACGAGCAGTACTTC.

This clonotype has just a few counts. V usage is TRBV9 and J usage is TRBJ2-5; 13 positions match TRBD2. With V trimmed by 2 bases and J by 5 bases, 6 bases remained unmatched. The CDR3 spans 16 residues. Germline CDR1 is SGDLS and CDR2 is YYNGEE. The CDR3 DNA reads TGTGCCAGCAGCGTCGGACTAGCGGGGGTAGATGAGACCCAGTACTTC. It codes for CASSVGLAGVDETQYF.

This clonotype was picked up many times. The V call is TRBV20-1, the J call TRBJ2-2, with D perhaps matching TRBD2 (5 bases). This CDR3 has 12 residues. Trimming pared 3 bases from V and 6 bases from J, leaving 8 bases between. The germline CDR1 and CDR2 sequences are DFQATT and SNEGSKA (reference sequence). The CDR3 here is CSARVGAGELFF. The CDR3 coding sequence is TGCAGTGCTAGGGTCGGGGCCGGGGAGCTGTTTTTT.

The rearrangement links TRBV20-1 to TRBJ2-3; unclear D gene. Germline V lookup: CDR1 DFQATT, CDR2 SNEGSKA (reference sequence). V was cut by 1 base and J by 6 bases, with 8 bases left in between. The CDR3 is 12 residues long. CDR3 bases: TGCAGTGCTAGAGTCCGACCTGATACGCAGTATTTT. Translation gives CSARVRPDTQYF.

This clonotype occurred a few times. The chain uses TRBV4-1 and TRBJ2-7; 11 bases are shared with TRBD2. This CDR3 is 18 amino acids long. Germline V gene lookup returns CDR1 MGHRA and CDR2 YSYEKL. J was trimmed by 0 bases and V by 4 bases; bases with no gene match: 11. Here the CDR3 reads CASSPSGLAGVPSYEQYF. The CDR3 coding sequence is TGCGCCAGCAGCCCCAGCGGACTAGCGGGCGTGCCCTCCTACGAGCAGTACTTC.

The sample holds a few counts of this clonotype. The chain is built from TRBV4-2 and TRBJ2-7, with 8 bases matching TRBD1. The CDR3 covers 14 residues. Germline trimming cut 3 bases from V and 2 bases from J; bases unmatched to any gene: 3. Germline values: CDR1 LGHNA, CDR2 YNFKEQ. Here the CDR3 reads CASSHSQGAYEQYF. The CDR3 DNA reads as TGTGCCAGCAGCCACTCACAGGGGGCCTACGAGCAGTACTTC.

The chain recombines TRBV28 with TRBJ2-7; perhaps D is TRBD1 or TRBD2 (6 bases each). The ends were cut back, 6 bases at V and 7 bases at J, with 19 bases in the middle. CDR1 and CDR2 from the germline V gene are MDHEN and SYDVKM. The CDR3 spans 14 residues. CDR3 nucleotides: TGTGCCAGCAGATTAGGGGGGCTCTCGGCTGAGCAGTACTTC. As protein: CASRLGGLSAEQYF.

The CDR3: CASSDFREAGANVLTF. CDR3 DNA: TGTGCCAGCAGTGATTTTAGGGAAGCTGGGGCCAACGTCCTGACTTTC. The J gene is TRBJ2-6, the V gene TRBV25-1, with D unclear. The germline V gene has CDR1 MGHDK and CDR2 SYGVNS. V lost 3 bases and J lost 2, with 11 bases in between. This CDR3 spans 16 amino acids.

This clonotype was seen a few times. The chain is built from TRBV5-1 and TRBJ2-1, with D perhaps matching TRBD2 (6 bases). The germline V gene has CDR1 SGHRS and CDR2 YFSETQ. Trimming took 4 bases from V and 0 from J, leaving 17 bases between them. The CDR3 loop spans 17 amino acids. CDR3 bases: TGCGCCAGCAGCCTAGATCTCCGGGGGTCCTCCTACAATGAGCAGTTCTTC. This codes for CASSLDLRGSSYNEQFF.

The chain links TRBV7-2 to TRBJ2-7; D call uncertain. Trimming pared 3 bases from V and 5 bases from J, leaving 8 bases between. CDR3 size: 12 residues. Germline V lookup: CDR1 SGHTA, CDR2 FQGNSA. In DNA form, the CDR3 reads TGTGCCAGCAGCTTGCTGTACGACGAGCAGTACTTC. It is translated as CASSLLYDEQYF.

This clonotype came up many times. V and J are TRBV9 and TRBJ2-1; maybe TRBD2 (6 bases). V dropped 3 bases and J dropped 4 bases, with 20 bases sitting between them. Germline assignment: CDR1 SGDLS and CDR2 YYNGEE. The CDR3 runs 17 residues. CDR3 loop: CASSGLERGRPYNEQFF. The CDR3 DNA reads TGTGCCAGCAGCGGACTAGAACGAGGTAGACCTTACAATGAGCAGTTCTTC.

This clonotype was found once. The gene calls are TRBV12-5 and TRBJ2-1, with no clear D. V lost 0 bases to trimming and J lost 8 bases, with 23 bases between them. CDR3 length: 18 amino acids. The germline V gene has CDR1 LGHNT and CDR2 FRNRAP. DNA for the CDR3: TGTGCTAGTGGTTTGGTCCTGGCGAACAACCTCAGACTGCATGAGCAGTTCTTC. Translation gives CASGLVLANNLRLHEQFF.

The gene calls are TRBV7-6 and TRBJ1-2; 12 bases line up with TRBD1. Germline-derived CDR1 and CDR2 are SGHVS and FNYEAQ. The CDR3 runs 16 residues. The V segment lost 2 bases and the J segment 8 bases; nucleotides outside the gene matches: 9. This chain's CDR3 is CASSLSGTGGAGGYTF. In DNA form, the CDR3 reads TGTGCCAGCAGCTTATCAGGGACAGGGGGCGCAGGCGGCTACACCTTC.

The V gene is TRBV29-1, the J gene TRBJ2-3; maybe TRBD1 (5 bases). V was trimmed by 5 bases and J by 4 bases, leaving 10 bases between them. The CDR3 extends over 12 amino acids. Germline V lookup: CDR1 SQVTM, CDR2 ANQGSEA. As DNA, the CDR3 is TGCAGCGTTTCCCAGGGTCCAGATACGCAGTATTTT. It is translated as CSVSQGPDTQYF.